This T cell receptor (beta chain) comes out of a study of blood T cell repertoires in COVID-19. The table came from immunoSEQ multiplex PCR; TCRdb's copy has only in-frame clones and leaves some out. The sample records some 320,000 clones, just under 90% being singletons. The CDR3 has 13 amino acids. CDR1 and CDR2 (germline): MGHRA, YSYEKL. V lost 2 bases and J lost 19, with 18 bases in between. This chain joins TRBV4-1 and TRBJ1-6; TRBD1 might be the D (6 bases). Input material: peripheral blood. The sequence came from a woman aged 25-40 years with COVID-19, enrolled during active disease. CDR3 nucleotides: TGCGCCAGCAGCCAACTGGACAGACCCGAACCTCACTTT. Protein product: CASSQLDRPEPHF.